This T cell receptor beta chain was captured by sequencing in a study of blood T cells in healthy people across ages (dated by TCRdb to about 2015). Regarding the research as a whole: In model experiments, template switching captured about one uniquely barcoded TCR beta cDNA molecule for every two T cells. The study measured age-related changes in TCR beta repertoire diversity using deep sequencing normalized with unique cDNA molecular identifiers. The donors were divided into four age groups: young (average around 16 years), middle-aged (approximately 42), aged (approximately 62) and long-lived (roughly 88). Using the same blood draw, the study looked at two additional independent replicas of 1 million unique cDNA reads for two donors, one aged 18 to 30 and the other aged 80 or older. To avoid experimental bias, donors of different ages were randomly spread across the sequencing lanes. Study-wide conclusions, independent of this receptor: Donor CMV infection status was unknown, potentially confounding age-related changes in expanded clonotypes. There was a strong correlation between observed TCR beta diversity and the percentage of naive T cells measured by flow cytometry. Estimates of total diversity based on one million sequenced T cells were considered lower bounds and underestimates. Compared with the aged group, the long-lived group had more naive CD4+ T cells, fewer expanded clones and increased TCR diversity, suggesting age selection. Since profiling was done on bulk unsorted PBMCs, naive and antigen-experienced compartments could not be conclusively compared. As age increased, observed TCR beta diversity per million T cells dropped in a roughly linear way, and a significant reduction was already evident by age 40.

Donors were a few dozen systemically healthy Caucasian individuals from Russia aged roughly 6 to 100 years. About 10 milliliters of peripheral blood were drawn from each donor into EDTA-treated Vacutainer tubes. Ficoll-Paque density-gradient centrifugation was used to isolate PBMCs, with at least 6 million per sample. Trizol reagent was used to extract total RNA from the PBMCs, yielding at least 6 micrograms per sample. For every donor, flow cytometry on a PBMC aliquot measured the percentage of naive CD45RAhigh/CD27high T cells. The library was built by means of 5' RACE. Data came from an Illumina HiSeq 2500. The second PCR ran for about 7 to 11 cycles and used a J-beta primer mix along with a sample-barcoded 5' primer. Each TCR beta cDNA molecule received a unique molecular identifier from a template-switch 5' adaptor carrying 12 random nucleotides. Each sample yielded at least 2.5 million CDR3-containing paired-end reads. The Mint cDNA synthesis kit, primed by a TRBC-specific oligonucleotide, was used to synthesize first-strand cDNA from all RNA. Following uracil-DNA glycosylase treatment, all cDNA underwent a first 18-cycle PCR with the universal primers M1SS and BC2_uni_R. The study's own analysis went as follows. Normalization of each sample was performed by random selection of 1 million high-quality reads, each carrying a distinct molecular identifier. Reads with shared molecular identifiers were discarded instead of being binned into consensus sequences. CDR3 identification, clonotype clustering and error correction used MiTCR with a Q25 quality threshold and the strictest error-elimination algorithm. A nonparametric unseen species model with Euler transformation was used to estimate a lower bound on total TCR beta diversity. TCRdb applied fastp at Q25 and MiXCR to the public reads, then kept only in-frame beta chains. Here each entry gathers all rows of one CDR3 protein and keeps the most common genes and DNA. The V and J calls here are based on TCRdb, not the publication. The sample data list some 900,000 distinct CDR3 sequences, and more than 25% of these were observed just once. Roughly 17% of the sample goes to the ten largest clones.

This clonotype was counted at least ten times. Its specific antigen is unknown. Per-base quality was not reported, and no clone a single base away is much larger than it. The receptor was derived from a woman aged 80 or older in good health. The sample was blood.

The DNA is as follows: TGTGCCAGCAGCTTAATGACTAGCGGGGGATTGGAGACCCAGTACTTC. It translates as CASSLMTSGGLETQYF. The receptor chain draws on TRBV7-6 and TRBJ2-5, with TRBD2 matching 12 junction bases. Taken from cysteine to phenylalanine, the CDR3 has 16 residues. Just CDR3 DNA is preserved here, 48 bases in frame from base 1. For this chain, trimming is 2 bases at the V end and 5 bases at the J end, and the number of junction bases without a gene match is 6. According to the germline V gene, CDR1 reads SGHVS and CDR2 reads FNYEAQ. Beyond the CDR3, the reference TRBV7-6 and TRBJ2-5 genes provide the residues; the full variable domain reads: GAGVSQSPRYKVTKRGQDVALRCDPISGHVSLYWYRQALGQGPEFLTYFNYEAQQDKSGLPNDRFSAERPEGSISTLTIQRTEQRDSAMYRCASSLMTSGGLETQYFGPGTRLLVL.